The 3 T cell receptor beta chains given below trace back to one sample, sequenced in a study of human versus mouse CDR3 diversity and MHC coevolution. Assay: immunoSEQ multiplex PCR; the TCRdb copy retains only in-frame clones and omits some. The sample carries about 83,000 clones, roughly 92% recorded once. The sample taken for sequencing was naive CD4+ T cells from blood. As for subset: CD45RO-negative CD62L-positive naive CD4 T cells. The receptors were sampled from a person aged 25 to 75 in good health.

This chain connects TRBV7-2 to TRBJ1-6; 8 bases map to TRBD1. V lost 5 bases, J lost 10 bases, and 7 bases stayed unmatched. CDR1 is SGHTA, CDR2 FQGNSA, per germline. The CDR3 is 14 amino acids. The chain's CDR3 is CASSPGQGTSPLHF. CDR3 nucleotides: TGTGCCAGCAGCCCCGGACAGGGTACGTCACCCCTCCACTTT.

The rearrangement links TRBV28 to TRBJ1-2; no clear D gene. This CDR3 spans 13 amino acids. The V and J ends lost 3 bases and 2 bases respectively, with 7 bases between them. Germline CDR1 and CDR2: MDHEN and SYDVKM. The CDR3 sequence: CASSLAGNYGYTF. CDR3 nucleotide sequence: TGTGCCAGCAGTTTGGCGGGGAACTATGGCTACACCTTC.

The gene calls are TRBV6-4 and TRBJ2-3; 9 nucleotides agree with TRBD2. Per the germline V gene, CDR1 is MRHNA and CDR2 is SNTAGT. With 2 bases clipped from V and 8 bases from J, the junction kept 2 bases outside the gene matches. This CDR3 is built from 13 residues. DNA for the CDR3: TGTGCCAGCAGTGACCGAGCGGGGGGTACGCAGTATTTT. Translating gives CASSDRAGGTQYF.